This TCR beta chain came from a study of T cell responses to AZD1222 COVID-19 vaccine. Findings of the study overall: AZD1222 recipients seropositive at baseline numbered only six or seven. Receipt of two AZD1222 doses was followed by a rise in Spike-specific TCR breadth and depth. Clonal diversity may have been underestimated, and the donors were mostly white British, with more females than males.

There are 14 residues in the CDR3. Germline V gene sequence: CDR1 LGHDT, CDR2 YNNKEL (reference sequence). Trimming took 9 bases from V and 0 from J; bases not matched to a gene: 7. The method was immunoSEQ multiplex PCR; TCRdb's version includes in-frame clones alone and lacks a portion of them. Here the sample spans 90,000 to 150,000 clones, roughly 87% being singletons. Whether given at about 4 or about 12 weeks, second doses were pooled. Comment on this clone: Antigen specificity is unknown.

This chain connects TRBV3-1 (or the pseudogene TRBV3-2) to TRBJ2-7; 8 nucleotides align to TRBD1. The source of this sequence is an adult who received the AZD1222 COVID-19 vaccine. Sequenced material: peripheral blood, taken 28 days after the second AZD1222 dose. The CDR3 coding sequence is TGTGCCAGTGCCGGGACAGGATTCTCCTACGAGCAGTACTTC. This codes for CASAGTGFSYEQYF.